This record looks at one TCR beta chain sequence and its context. Its antigen is not known. CDR1 and CDR2 (germline): SGDLS, YYNGEE. The junction had 2 bases not matched to a gene; V was cut back by 0 bases and J by 2 bases. This CDR3 is 15 amino acids long. The sample originates from a study of blood T cell dynamics during melanoma immunotherapy. On the study more broadly: Standard first-line treatment here was pembrolizumab or nivolumab plus ipilimumab in metastatic melanoma. General study points: At W3, later disease-control patients showed bifurcated PBMC repertoire changes, unlike progressors.

Method: immunoSEQ multiplex PCR; TCRdb's copy keeps in-frame clones and lacks some. Counted here are about 24,000 clones, approximately 90% occurring once; the ten biggest clones make up over 3.5%. Time point meaning: pre-treatment baseline. Prior systemic cancer therapy, immunosuppressant use and other active malignancies excluded patients. This chain links TRBV9 with TRBJ2-1; 7 bases map to TRBD1. The material was blood, obtained from a patient treated with checkpoint blockade. The receptor's source is a human donor with melanoma. The CDR3 sequence is CASSVERGPYNEQFF. For the CDR3, the DNA is TGTGCCAGCAGCGTAGAAAGGGGGCCCTACAATGAGCAGTTCTTC.